These 7 T cell receptor beta chains were sequenced from one sample in a study of T cells after yellow fever vaccination. A single record per CDR3 protein comes from TCRdb applying MiXCR to the 5' RACE reads. The data show 250,000 or so distinct CDR3 sequences, about 3.5% seen once. Source: PBMCs, taken 15 days after the yellow fever booster vaccination. The origin of the receptors is a man aged 18 to 29 who received the YFV17D yellow fever vaccine.

This clonotype appeared many times. The rearrangement uses TRBV18 and TRBJ2-5; D is unclear. In germline, CDR1 is KGHSH, CDR2 LQKENI. This CDR3 is 14 amino acids long. Between the trimmed V and J ends, which lost 0 bases and 0 bases, there was a span of 5 bases. The chain's CDR3 is CASSPPNNQETQYF. CDR3 DNA sequence: TGTGCCAGCTCACCACCGAACAACCAAGAGACCCAGTACTTC.

This clonotype was detected many times. The chain joins TRBV5-1 to TRBJ1-2; D perhaps matches TRBD1 (5 bases). V gave up 2 bases and J gave up 6 bases, with 11 bases separating them. This CDR3 region has 13 residues. The germline V gene encodes CDR1 SGHRS and CDR2 YFSETQ. CDR3 in amino acids: CASSLSRAHGYTF. CDR3 in DNA: TGCGCCAGCAGCTTAAGCAGGGCGCATGGCTACACCTTC.

This clonotype was observed at least ten times. This sequence joins TRBV5-1 and TRBJ2-3, with D perhaps TRBD1 (6 bases). V lost 2 bases and J lost 6, with 13 bases in between. CDR1 is SGHRS, CDR2 YFSETQ, per germline. The CDR3 runs to 14 residues. The CDR3 reads CASSFPIGGDTQYF. As DNA, the CDR3 is TGCGCCAGCAGCTTCCCCATAGGGGGTGATACGCAGTATTTT.

This clonotype came up many times. The chain links TRBV7-9 to TRBJ1-1; D gene unclear. Germline V gives CDR1 SEHNR, CDR2 FQNEAQ (reference sequence). CDR3 length: 11 residues. V lost 2 bases and J 8 bases, leaving 6 bases between the germline ends. CDR3 protein: CASSLPSEAFF. The CDR3 nucleotides are TGTGCCAGCAGCTTACCCTCGGAAGCTTTCTTT.

This clonotype has a count of ten or more. This chain connects TRBV27 to TRBJ1-5; possible D gene TRBD1, 6 bases. This CDR3 spans 14 amino acids. Germline V gives CDR1 MNHEY, CDR2 SMNVEV (reference sequence). Trimming took 0 bases from V and 6 from J, leaving 9 bases between them. CDR3 coding DNA: TGTGCCAGCAGTTTATCAACAGGGACTCAGCCCCAGCATTTT. Amino acid sequence: CASSLSTGTQPQHF.

The rearrangement uses TRBV5-6 and TRBJ2-7; D may be TRBD1 (6 bases). V lost 6 bases, J lost 6 bases, and 22 bases lay in between. Germline values: CDR1 SGHDT, CDR2 YYEEEE. The CDR3 is 15 residues long. The CDR3 DNA is TGTGCCAGCACCCATTGGACAGCCCGAAGAGGCGAGCAGTACGTC. Translating gives CASTHWTARRGEQYV.

This clonotype turned up a few times. The chain has TRBV28 and TRBJ1-4, with D possibly being TRBD1 (5 bases). The CDR3 totals 15 residues. The V gene lost 2 bases and the J gene lost 4 bases, with 11 bases spanning the gap. CDR1 MDHEN and CDR2 SYDVKM come from the germline V gene. CDR3 in amino acids: CASSLTRALNEKLFF. For the CDR3, the DNA is TGTGCCAGCAGTTTAACCAGGGCGCTTAATGAAAAACTGTTTTTT. The full variable domain, completed using reference TRBV28 and TRBJ1-4, is DVKVTQSSRYLVKRTGEKVFLECVQDMDHENMFWYRQDPGLGLRLIYFSYDVKMKEKGDIPEGYSVSREKKERFSLILESASTNQTSMYLCASSLTRALNEKLFFGSGTQLSVL.